Shown below are 5 T cell receptor beta chains from a single sample sequenced in a study of T cell changes during pregnancy in multiple sclerosis (dated by TCRdb to the late 2010s). To prepare the library, the immunoSEQ multiplex PCR assay was applied. Entries here come from immuneACCESS through TCRdb and include only in-frame sequences with V and J called. Some clones fail to appear in such tables; in the studies checked, an unresolved V gene covers under half of the shortfall, and the cause of the remainder is unknown. Recorded for this sample are approximately 52,000 clones; about 90% of them occurred a single time. The ten largest clonotypes hold 0.45% to 0.6% of the sample. This specimen was CD4+ T cells from peripheral blood mononuclear cells, taken after pregnancy. These receptors were collected from a female donor with multiple sclerosis, enrolled in a pregnancy study.

The rearrangement links TRBV5-4 to TRBJ2-3; 7 bases align to TRBD1. This CDR3 region has 15 residues. V lost 6 bases to trimming and J lost 1 base; unmatched junction nucleotides: 8. Germline V gene sequence: CDR1 SGHNT, CDR2 YYREEE (reference sequence). The CDR3 is CASILRGQGTDTQYF. The CDR3 coding sequence is TGTGCCAGCATACTGAGAGGACAGGGCACAGATACGCAGTATTTT.

V usage is TRBV2 and J usage is TRBJ2-1, with 9 bases matching TRBD1. Per the germline V gene, CDR1 is SNHLY and CDR2 is FYNNEI. Trimming took 6 bases from V and 10 from J; bases not matched to a gene: 10. There are 14 residues in the CDR3. The CDR3, as DNA: TGTGCCAGCAGAAGGACAGGGGCTCAGGGGGAGCAGTTCTTC. Translating gives CASRRTGAQGEQFF.

CDR3 DNA: TGCGCCAGCAGAAGGGAGCCGAACACTGAAGCTTTCTTT. Protein product: CASRREPNTEAFF. V and J are TRBV5-1 and TRBJ1-1; D call uncertain. CDR1 and CDR2 from the germline V gene are SGHRS and YFSETQ. The CDR3 loop spans 13 amino acids. The V gene lost 5 bases and the J gene lost 1 base, with 9 bases spanning the gap.

The chain joins TRBV9 to TRBJ2-6, with TRBD2 as a possible D gene (5 bases). The CDR3 covers 18 residues. The germline V and J ends were trimmed by 2 bases and 0 bases, with 15 bases remaining between them. Germline values: CDR1 SGDLS, CDR2 YYNGEE. The CDR3 region is CASSVTPRGDSGANVLTF. The DNA of the CDR3 is TGTGCCAGCAGCGTGACCCCACGGGGAGACTCTGGGGCCAACGTCCTGACTTTC.

The genes are TRBV15 and TRBJ2-1; no definite D call. Germline V gene sequence: CDR1 LNHNV, CDR2 YYDKDF (reference sequence). CDR3 size: 13 residues. V was pared by 0 bases and J by 4 bases, with 4 bases between. This CDR3 reads CATSRDVYNEQFF. CDR3 nucleotide sequence: TGTGCCACCAGCAGAGATGTATACAATGAGCAGTTCTTC. Full variable domain (missing parts from reference TRBV15 and TRBJ2-1): DAMVIQNPRYQVTQFGKPVTLSCSQTLNHNVMYWYQQKSSQAPKLLFHYYDKDFNNEADTPDNFQSRRPNTSFCFLDIRSPGLGDTAMYLCATSRDVYNEQFFGPGTRLTVL.